The 27 T cell receptor beta chains presented below share a single source sample, sequenced in a study of Ad26.COV2.S vaccination and SARS-CoV-2 variants. The treatment here: 15 to 20 received Ad26.COV2.S at low or high dose, single or two shots; about 5 received placebo; per-sample allocation not given. Samples came from day 63 after the first vaccine or placebo injection. Clones were sequenced by immunoSEQ multiplex PCR, and TCRdb holds only the in-frame ones, with some missing. The repertoire holds 440,000 or so clones, with roughly 90% as singletons. The material was peripheral blood, obtained in a trial of Ad26.COV2.S vaccine versus placebo. The receptors originated from a person aged 18-65 years who received the Ad26.COV2.S COVID-19 vaccine or a placebo.

The J gene is TRBJ1-5, the V gene TRBV4-3; possibly TRBD1 for D (5 bases). Germline V CDR1 and CDR2: LGHNA, YSLEER. This CDR3 is 15 amino acids long. V was clipped by 0 bases and J by 3 bases, with 9 bases between them. In nucleotides, the CDR3 is TGCGCCAGCAGCCAAGAGTACGGGACCAATCAGCCCCAGCATTTT. This translates into CASSQEYGTNQPQHF.

This clone has only a few counts. The rearrangement links TRBV10-2 to TRBJ1-2; no firm D call. The CDR3 totals 13 residues. Trimming removed 8 bases at V and 6 bases at J, with 16 bases between. Germline CDR1 is WSHSY and CDR2 is SAAADI. The CDR3 coding sequence is TGCGCCAGCCGGGCCAGGACTCGTGATGGCTACACCTTC. It translates to CASRARTRDGYTF.

The chain carries TRBV5-1 and TRBJ2-3, with 10 bases identical to TRBD2. This CDR3 is built from 14 residues. CDR1 is SGHRS and CDR2 is YFSETQ in the germline V gene. V gave up 4 bases and J gave up 4 bases; unmatched junction bases: 3. CDR3 nucleotide sequence: TGCGCCAGCAGCCCCGGACTAGCGGCAGATACGCAGTATTTT. This codes for CASSPGLAADTQYF. The variable domain in full, completed from reference TRBV5-1 and TRBJ2-3, reads KAGVTQTPRYLIKTRGQQVTLSCSPISGHRSVSWYQQTPGQGLQFLFEYFSETQRNKGNFPGRFSGRQFSNSRSEMNVSTLELGDSALYLCASSPGLAADTQYFGPGTRLTVL.

The chain has TRBV5-4 and TRBJ2-5, with 8 bases lining up with TRBD2. Trimming took 2 bases from V and 5 from J; bases not matched to a gene: 8. The CDR3 is 15 amino acids. The germline gives CDR1 SGHNT, CDR2 YYREEE (reference sequence). The CDR3 sequence: CASSFLVAGRETQYF. The CDR3 region has the DNA TGTGCCAGCAGCTTCTTGGTAGCGGGGAGGGAGACCCAGTACTTC.

Regarding this clone: Additional DNA sequences in this sample encode the identical CDR3. This rearrangement joins TRBV19 to TRBJ2-7; 10 nucleotides line up with TRBD1. The CDR3 contains 15 residues. The junction had 4 bases not matched to a gene; V was cut back by 3 bases and J by 2 bases. Germline CDR1 reads LNHDA; CDR2 reads SQIVND (reference sequence). The DNA for the CDR3 is TGTGCCAGTAGTATTGGGACAGGGGTACCCTACGAGCAGTACTTC. Amino acid sequence: CASSIGTGVPYEQYF.

The rearrangement joins TRBV2 to TRBJ1-4; no clear D gene. The germline gives CDR1 SNHLY, CDR2 FYNNEI. This CDR3 has 12 amino acids. The V and J ends lost 5 bases and 5 bases respectively, with 6 bases between them. The CDR3 here is CASSYVNEKLFF. CDR3 nucleotides: TGTGCCAGCAGTTACGTGAATGAAAAACTGTTTTTT.

The chain couples TRBV25-1 to TRBJ1-4; D is undetermined. The CDR3 runs 16 residues. Germline CDR1 and CDR2: MGHDK and SYGVNS. Trimming shortened V by 0 bases and J by 7 bases, and 15 bases separated the two germline ends. CDR3 coding DNA: TGTGCCAGCAGTGAATATAGGCAGGTACGTTTTGAAAAACTGTTTTTT. Amino acids: CASSEYRQVRFEKLFF.

The CDR3 DNA sequence: TGTGCCAGCAGCAAAGGGGGACCGGGTCCCTATGGCTACACCTTC. Its translation is CASSKGGPGPYGYTF. The rearrangement links TRBV21-1 to TRBJ1-2. TRBV21-1 is assigned pseudogene status. The CDR3 is 15 residues long.

The chain joins TRBV6-5 to TRBJ2-3, with no clear D. The germline CDR1 and CDR2 sequences are MNHEY and SVGAGI. CDR3 length: 15 amino acids. Trimming removed 9 bases at V and 0 bases at J, with 16 bases between. The CDR3 loop reads CASKKGSLSTDTQYF. The CDR3 coding sequence is TGTGCCAGTAAGAAGGGTTCCCTTAGCACAGATACGCAGTATTTT.

A remark on this clone: Mismatch with germline at one junction end may stem from a read error. The gene calls are TRBV20-1 and TRBJ1-3, with a tentative D call TRBD1 (6 bases). Germline CDR1 and CDR2: DFQATT and SNEGSKA (reference sequence). The CDR3 spans 9 residues. The CDR3 loop reads CSATGFLSF. For the CDR3, the DNA is TGCAGTGCCACAGGGTTTCTGAGTTTT.

The J gene is TRBJ1-5, the V gene TRBV28; no firm D call. Germline CDR1 and CDR2: MDHEN and SYDVKM. The CDR3 sequence is 13 residues long. The V end lost 6 bases, the J end lost 1 base, and 7 bases lay between the germline ends. This CDR3 is CASRPTSNQPQHF. The CDR3 DNA follows: TGTGCCAGCAGGCCCACAAGCAATCAGCCCCAGCATTTT.

V gene TRBV5-4 combines with J gene TRBJ2-3; 11 nucleotides line up with TRBD2. The length of the CDR3 is 16 residues. Losses at the gene ends were 3 bases for V and 3 bases for J; bases not matched to a gene: 6. Germline values: CDR1 SGHNT, CDR2 YYREEE (reference sequence). The CDR3 loop reads CASSSLLAGETDTQYF. As DNA, the CDR3 is TGTGCCAGCAGCTCCCTACTAGCGGGGGAAACAGATACGCAGTATTTT.

CDR3 residues: CASSEGQIKPYEQYF. In DNA form, the CDR3 reads TGTGCCAGCAGTGAAGGCCAGATAAAGCCCTACGAGCAGTACTTC. The genes are TRBV2 and TRBJ2-7, with D unclear. This CDR3 spans 15 amino acids. Germline V lookup: CDR1 SNHLY, CDR2 FYNNEI. V lost 1 base and J lost 2, with 12 bases in between.

The genes are TRBV11-2 and TRBJ1-1; possibly TRBD1 for D (6 bases). V gave up 2 bases and J gave up 7 bases, with 11 bases separating them. Germline-derived CDR1 and CDR2 are SGHAT and FQNNGV. This CDR3 contains 13 residues. The CDR3 nucleotides are TGTGCCAGCAGCTTATCTTACAGGGATGAAGCTTTCTTT. Protein: CASSLSYRDEAFF. The full variable domain, with the rest looked up from reference TRBV11-2 and TRBJ1-1, is EAGVAQSPRYKIIEKRQSVAFWCNPISGHATLYWYQQILGQGPKLLIQFQNNGVVDDSQLPKDRFSAERLKGVDSTLKIQPAKLEDSAVYLCASSLSYRDEAFFGQGTRLTVV.

The gene calls are TRBV9 and TRBJ2-3; tentative D call: TRBD2 (6 bases). Germline V gives CDR1 SGDLS, CDR2 YYNGEE. The V gene lost 0 bases and the J gene lost 2 bases, with 10 bases spanning the gap. The CDR3 sequence is 15 residues long. The CDR3 nucleotides read TGTGCCAGCAGCGTAGTAGGGGAGGACACAGATACGCAGTATTTT. Amino acids: CASSVVGEDTDTQYF.

The chain employs TRBV19 and TRBJ2-3; tentatively, D is TRBD1 or TRBD2 (6 bases each). This CDR3 comprises 14 residues. The V gene lost 2 bases and the J gene lost 6 bases, with 12 bases spanning the gap. Germline CDR1 LNHDA, CDR2 SQIVND (reference sequence). The CDR3 is CASSISQGRDTQYF. CDR3 bases: TGTGCCAGTAGTATATCTCAGGGGAGGGATACGCAGTATTTT.

The rearrangement links TRBV15 to TRBJ2-3; TRBD2 aligns across 9 bases. The V gene's germline CDR1 is LNHNV and CDR2 YYDKDF (reference sequence). V gave up 3 bases and J gave up 0 bases; unmatched junction bases: 10. The CDR3 has 18 amino acids. The CDR3 DNA is TGTGCCACCAGCAGTCTAGCGGGGTACCGATATAGCACAGATACGCAGTATTTT. Amino acids: CATSSLAGYRYSTDTQYF.

CDR3 amino acids: CASRQGFNYGYTF. CDR3 nucleotide sequence: TGTGCCAGCAGACAGGGTTTTAACTATGGCTACACCTTC. V gene TRBV28 combines with J gene TRBJ1-2, with D possibly TRBD1 on 6 matching bases. The germline V and J ends were trimmed by 6 bases and 1 base, with 9 bases remaining between them. This CDR3 is 13 amino acids long. Per germline, CDR1 MDHEN and CDR2 SYDVKM.

The V and J genes are TRBV7-9 and TRBJ1-1; D not certain. CDR1 is SEHNR and CDR2 is FQNEAQ in the germline V gene (reference sequence). CDR3 size: 13 residues. Trimming shortened V by 11 bases and J by 0 bases, and 13 bases separated the two germline ends. The DNA of the CDR3 is TGTGCCCTAAGACCGGATATGAACACTGAAGCTTTCTTT. Translation: CALRPDMNTEAFF. Drawing the rest from reference TRBV7-9 and TRBJ1-1, the complete variable domain is DTGVSQNPRHKITKRGQNVTFRCDPISEHNRLYWYRQTLGQGPEFLTYFQNEAQLEKSRLLSDRFSAERPKGSFSTLEIQRTEQGDSAMYLCALRPDMNTEAFFGQGTRLTVV.

This chain uses TRBV13 with TRBJ2-7; unclear D gene. Germline V gene data show CDR1 as PRHDT and CDR2 as FYEKMQ (reference sequence). This CDR3 is 15 amino acids long. V was trimmed by 5 bases and J by 0 bases, leaving 14 bases between them. CDR3 nucleotide sequence: TGTGCCAGCAGCCCCCCGGGCGCATACTCCTACGAGCAGTACTTC. This gives the protein CASSPPGAYSYEQYF. The variable domain in full, completed from reference TRBV13 and TRBJ2-7, reads AAGVIQSPRHLIKEKRETATLKCYPIPRHDTVYWYQQGPGQDPQFLISFYEKMQSDKGSIPDRFSAQQFSDYHSELNMSSLELGDSALYFCASSPPGAYSYEQYFGPGTRLTVT.

This chain joins TRBV29-1 and TRBJ2-7, with 10 bases that match TRBD2. V lost 7 bases, J lost 0 bases, and 3 bases stayed unmatched. The CDR3 sequence is 13 residues long. Germline V gives CDR1 SQVTM, CDR2 ANQGSEA. DNA of the CDR3: TGCAGCGCTAGCGGGGGCAGCTCCTACGAGCAGTACTTC. The encoded protein is CSASGGSSYEQYF.

Here the CDR3 reads CASSIFWTGAENTEAFF. CDR3 bases: TGTGCCAGCAGCATTTTTTGGACAGGGGCAGAGAACACTGAAGCTTTCTTT. This sequence joins TRBV7-2 and TRBJ1-1; 9 nucleotides agree with TRBD1. V shed 5 bases, J shed 1 base, and the junction held 11 bases outside the gene matches. CDR1 and CDR2 (germline): SGHTA, FQGNSA. The CDR3 extends over 17 amino acids.

This clone was observed a few times. The rearrangement joins TRBV21-1 to TRBJ2-7; the table's D call of TRBD2 was not tested on the DNA. TRBV21-1 is a pseudogene locus. This CDR3 has 14 residues. CDR3 sequence reads: CASSGGTTPYEQYF. CDR3 DNA: TGTGCCAGCAGCGGGGGGACGACTCCCTACGAGCAGTACTTC.

The CDR3, as DNA: TGTGCCAGCTCGCTAACAGGGAACTATGGCTACACCTTC. Translation gives CASSLTGNYGYTF. The chain employs TRBV18 and TRBJ1-2; perhaps TRBD1 as D (6 bases). The germline CDR1 and CDR2 sequences are KGHSH and LQKENI. The CDR3 is 13 residues long. V was cut by 6 bases and J by 2 bases, with 10 bases left in between. The full variable domain, completed using reference TRBV18 and TRBJ1-2, is NAGVMQNPRHLVRRRGQEARLRCSPMKGHSHVYWYRQLPEEGLKFMVYLQKENIIDESGMPKERFSAEFPKEGPSILRIQQVVRGDSAAYFCASSLTGNYGYTFGSGTRLTVV.

This clone has a single count. The gene calls are TRBV4-3 and TRBJ2-7, with D maybe TRBD2 (5 bases). Germline lookup yields CDR1 LGHNA and CDR2 YSLEER. V was pared by 3 bases and J by 0 bases, with 12 bases between. The CDR3 consists of 15 residues. CDR3 amino acids: CASSQVSGSSYEQYF. CDR3 coding DNA: TGCGCCAGCAGCCAGGTTTCGGGGAGCTCCTACGAGCAGTACTTC.

The chain combines TRBV6-6 with TRBJ2-3, with 11 bases lining up with TRBD1. The germline gives CDR1 MNHNY, CDR2 SVGAGI (reference sequence). CDR3 size: 15 residues. The ends lost 5 bases at V and 6 bases at J; junction bases unmatched: 7. The CDR3 here is CASSPRDRGTDTQYF. The DNA for the CDR3 is TGTGCCAGCAGTCCACGGGACAGGGGGACCGATACGCAGTATTTT.

This chain uses TRBV5-5 with TRBJ2-7, with D maybe TRBD2 (5 bases). Germline CDR1 and CDR2: SGHKS and YYEKEE (reference sequence). The CDR3 contains 13 residues. Trimming left V 0 bases short and J 4 bases short, with 8 bases between. The CDR3 loop reads CASSLVAGYEQYF. The CDR3 DNA is TGTGCCAGCAGCTTGGTCGCGGGTTACGAGCAGTACTTC.